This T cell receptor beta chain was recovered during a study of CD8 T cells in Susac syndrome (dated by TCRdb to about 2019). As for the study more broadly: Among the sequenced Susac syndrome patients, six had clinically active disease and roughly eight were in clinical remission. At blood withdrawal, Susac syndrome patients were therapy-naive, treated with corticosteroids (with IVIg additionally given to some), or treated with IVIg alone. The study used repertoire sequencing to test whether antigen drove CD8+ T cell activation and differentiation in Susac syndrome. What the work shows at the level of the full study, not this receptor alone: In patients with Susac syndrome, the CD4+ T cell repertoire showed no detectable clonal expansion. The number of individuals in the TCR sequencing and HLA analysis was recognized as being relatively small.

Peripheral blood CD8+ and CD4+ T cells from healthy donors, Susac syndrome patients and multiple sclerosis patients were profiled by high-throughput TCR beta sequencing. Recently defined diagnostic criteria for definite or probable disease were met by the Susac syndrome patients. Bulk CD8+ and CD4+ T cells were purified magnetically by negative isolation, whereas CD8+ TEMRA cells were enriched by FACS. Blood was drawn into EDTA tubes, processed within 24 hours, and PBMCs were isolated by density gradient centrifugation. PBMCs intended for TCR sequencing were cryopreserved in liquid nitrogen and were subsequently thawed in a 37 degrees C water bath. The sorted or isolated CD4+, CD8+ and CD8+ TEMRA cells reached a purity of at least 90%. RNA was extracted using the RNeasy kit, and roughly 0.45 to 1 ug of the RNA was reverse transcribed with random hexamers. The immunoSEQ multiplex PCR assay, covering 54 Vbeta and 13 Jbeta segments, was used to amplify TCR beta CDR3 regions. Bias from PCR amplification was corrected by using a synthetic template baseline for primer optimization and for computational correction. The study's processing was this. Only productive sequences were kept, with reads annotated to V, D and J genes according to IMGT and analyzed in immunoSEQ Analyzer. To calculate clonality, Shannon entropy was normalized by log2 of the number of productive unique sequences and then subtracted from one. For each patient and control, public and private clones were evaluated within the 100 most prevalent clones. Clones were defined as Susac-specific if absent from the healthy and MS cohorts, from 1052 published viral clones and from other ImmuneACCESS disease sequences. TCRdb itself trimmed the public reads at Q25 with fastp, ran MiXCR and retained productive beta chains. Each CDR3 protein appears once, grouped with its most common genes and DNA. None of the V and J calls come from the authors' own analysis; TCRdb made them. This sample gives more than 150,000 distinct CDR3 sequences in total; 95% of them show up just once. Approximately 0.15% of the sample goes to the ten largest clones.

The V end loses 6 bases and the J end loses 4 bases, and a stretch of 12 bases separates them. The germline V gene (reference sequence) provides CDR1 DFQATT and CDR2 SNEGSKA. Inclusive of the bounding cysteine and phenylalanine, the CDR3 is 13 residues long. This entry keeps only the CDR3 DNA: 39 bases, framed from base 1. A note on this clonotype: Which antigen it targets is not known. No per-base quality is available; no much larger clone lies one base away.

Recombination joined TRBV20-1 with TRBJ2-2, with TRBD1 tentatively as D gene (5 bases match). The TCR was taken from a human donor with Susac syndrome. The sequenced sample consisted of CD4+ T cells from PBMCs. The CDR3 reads CSARPGITGELFF. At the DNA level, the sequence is TGCAGTGCCAGGCCAGGGATCACCGGGGAGCTGTTTTTT.